The 15 T cell receptor beta chains below all came from one sample that was sequenced in a study of T cell repertoires in ileal Crohn's disease. Time point meaning: neoterminal ileum biopsy at postoperative endoscopy, about 6 months after surgery. Data came from immunoSEQ multiplex PCR; TCRdb stores just in-frame clones and leaves some out. The sample has more than 15,000 clones, 65% to 80% seen once. Material: ileal tissue. These receptors were obtained from an adult with Crohn's disease.

The genes are TRBV21-1 and TRBJ2-1; the table assigns TRBD2, which was not confirmed against the DNA. TRBV21-1 is noted as a pseudogene. The CDR3 is 18 amino acids. CDR3 region: CASSKVVGTSGTNNEQFF. CDR3 coding DNA: TGTGCCAGCAGCAAAGTAGTCGGGACTAGCGGGACTAACAATGAGCAGTTCTTC.

V is TRBV18 and J is TRBJ2-2; 8 bases agree with TRBD1. V lost 6 bases to trimming and J lost 3 bases; unmatched junction nucleotides: 6. Germline CDR1 and CDR2: KGHSH and LQKENI. This CDR3 region has 15 residues. CDR3 protein: CASSTDRAYTGELFF. CDR3 bases: TGTGCCAGCTCTACGGACAGGGCATACACCGGGGAGCTGTTTTTT. The full variable domain, in which reference TRBV18 and TRBJ2-2 provide the parts outside the CDR3, is NAGVMQNPRHLVRRRGQEARLRCSPMKGHSHVYWYRQLPEEGLKFMVYLQKENIIDESGMPKERFSAEFPKEGPSILRIQQVVRGDSAAYFCASSTDRAYTGELFFGEGSRLTVL.

The rearrangement joins TRBV30 to TRBJ1-6, with TRBD1 as a possible D gene (6 bases). CDR1 GTSNPN and CDR2 SVGIG come from the germline V gene (reference sequence). V was shortened by 0 bases and J by 7 bases, with 13 bases between the two germline ends. The CDR3 length is 15 residues. The CDR3 sequence: CAWSVQGGSNSPLHF. Here the CDR3 DNA reads TGTGCCTGGAGTGTACAGGGCGGTTCGAATTCACCCCTCCACTTT.

The chain employs TRBV4-3 and TRBJ2-7; 8 bases match TRBD2. The germline gives CDR1 LGHNA, CDR2 YSLEER. CDR3 size: 16 residues. Trimming at V came to 2 bases and at J to 2 bases, leaving 8 bases not matched to a gene. The CDR3 sequence: CASSQHIAGLTYEQYF. Here the CDR3 DNA reads TGCGCCAGCAGCCAACATATAGCGGGGCTAACCTACGAGCAGTACTTC.

V is TRBV6-5 and J is TRBJ2-3, with D tentatively TRBD2 (6 bases). V lost 6 bases and J 3 bases, leaving 13 bases between the germline ends. The CDR3 spans 14 residues. The germline V gene has CDR1 MNHEY and CDR2 SVGAGI. CDR3 in amino acids: CASSRGGWTDTQYF. The CDR3 DNA is TGTGCCAGCAGCCGTGGGGGGTGGACAGATACGCAGTATTTT.

This rearrangement joins TRBV30 to TRBJ2-7; D is unclear. This CDR3 contains 13 residues. Per germline, CDR1 GTSNPN and CDR2 SVGIG (reference sequence). V dropped 2 bases and J dropped 5 bases, with 13 bases sitting between them. CDR3 sequence reads: CAWSYGPAHEQYF. CDR3 coding DNA: TGTGCCTGGAGTTATGGGCCAGCACACGAGCAGTACTTC.

The rearrangement links TRBV6-1 to TRBJ2-1, with TRBD1 matching over 9 bases. This CDR3 has 17 amino acids. V shed 2 bases and J 5 bases; nucleotides not matched to a gene: 10. The germline V gene has CDR1 MNHNS and CDR2 SASEGT. The CDR3, as DNA: TGTGCCAGCAGTGAATCGATACAGGGGGCTCAGGACAATGAGCAGTTCTTC. It is translated as CASSESIQGAQDNEQFF.

The chain has TRBV6-5 and TRBJ1-6; D call uncertain. Germline assignment: CDR1 MNHEY and CDR2 SVGAGI. This CDR3 has 13 amino acids. V was trimmed by 5 bases and J by 3 bases, leaving 5 bases between them. In DNA, the CDR3 is TGTGCCAGCAGTAGCCGCTATAATTCACCCCTCCACTTT. Translation: CASSSRYNSPLHF.

The chain couples TRBV12-5 to TRBJ2-7, with 7 bases aligning to TRBD2. Germline V lookup: CDR1 LGHNT, CDR2 FRNRAP. V shed 0 bases, J shed 1 base, and the junction held 6 bases outside the gene matches. The CDR3 covers 16 residues. The CDR3 is CASGLVPGGWSYEQYF. The CDR3 DNA reads TGTGCTAGTGGTTTGGTACCGGGAGGATGGTCCTACGAGCAGTACTTC.

This clone showed up just a few times. This chain connects TRBV5-1 to TRBJ2-2, with D maybe TRBD1 (5 bases). V was pared by 2 bases and J by 3 bases, with 14 bases between. The CDR3 spans 16 residues. CDR1 is SGHRS and CDR2 is YFSETQ in the germline V gene. CDR3: CASSFLQVADTGELFF. CDR3 sequence (DNA): TGCGCCAGCAGCTTTCTACAGGTGGCTGACACCGGGGAGCTGTTTTTT.

This clone appeared a few times. The chain is built from TRBV2 and TRBJ1-5, with D tentatively TRBD1 (5 bases). Germline CDR1 reads SNHLY; CDR2 reads FYNNEI. V was shortened by 7 bases and J by 4 bases, with 11 bases between the two germline ends. This CDR3 spans 13 amino acids. The CDR3 protein is CASKRQTNQPQHF. The CDR3 DNA reads TGTGCCAGCAAACGACAGACTAATCAGCCCCAGCATTTT. Full variable domain (missing parts from reference TRBV2 and TRBJ1-5): EPEVTQTPSHQVTQMGQEVILRCVPISNHLYFYWYRQILGQKVEFLVSFYNNEISEKSEIFDDQFSVERPDGSNFTLKIRSTKLEDSAMYFCASKRQTNQPQHFGDGTRLSIL.

V gene TRBV7-9 combines with J gene TRBJ1-4; D is perhaps TRBD1 (6 bases). The V end was cut by 2 bases, the J end by 2 bases, with 15 bases between. Germline-derived CDR1 and CDR2 are SEHNR and FQNEAQ (reference sequence). This CDR3 spans 17 amino acids. CDR3 sequence reads: CASSLNLQGFTNEKLFF. CDR3 nucleotide sequence: TGTGCCAGCAGCTTAAACCTACAGGGTTTTACTAATGAAAAACTGTTTTTT.

CDR3 nucleotides: TGTGCCAGCAGTGAAGCGCTCCCGACAGGGTGGTCATATGGCTACACCTTC. This translates into CASSEALPTGWSYGYTF. V gene TRBV6-1 combines with J gene TRBJ1-2; 7 bases map to TRBD1. The CDR3 consists of 17 residues. The J segment lost 5 bases and the V segment lost 0 bases, leaving 12 bases of the junction unmatched. Germline assignment: CDR1 MNHNS and CDR2 SASEGT.

CDR3 bases: TGTGCCAGCAGCCCTTCGGGTACCGGGGAGCTGTTTTTT. Translation gives CASSPSGTGELFF. V gene TRBV11-1 combines with J gene TRBJ2-2, with D unresolved. Germline V lookup: CDR1 SGHAT, CDR2 FQDESV (reference sequence). The CDR3 loop spans 13 amino acids. Trimming removed 5 bases at V and 5 bases at J, with 9 bases between.

The V gene is TRBV14, the J gene TRBJ2-7; a possible D gene is TRBD2 (5 bases). Looked up from germline, CDR1 is SGHDN and CDR2 is FVKESK. The V gene lost 3 bases and the J gene lost 4 bases, with 10 bases spanning the gap. The CDR3 consists of 13 residues. The chain's CDR3 is CASSQAGGYEQYF. The CDR3, as DNA: TGTGCCAGCAGCCAGGCAGGAGGTTACGAGCAGTACTTC.